Listed here are 8 T cell receptor beta chains from one sample, sequenced in a study of identical twins. From the 5' RACE reads, TCRdb called clonotypes with MiXCR, one entry per CDR3 protein. The sample has about 240,000 distinct CDR3 sequences; about 13% are singletons. The same specimen was also included in a second study, on yellow fever vaccine responses in identical twins.

Sequencing was done on a sample of memory (CD45RO+) T cells sorted from blood. The receptors were sampled from a woman between 18 and 29 years old in good health.

The genes are TRBV29-1 and TRBJ2-3; D uncertain. The germline CDR1 and CDR2 sequences are SQVTM and ANQGSEA. V was trimmed by 6 bases and J by 2 bases, leaving 9 bases between them. The CDR3 spans 12 residues. The CDR3 is CSVDLATDTQYF. For the CDR3, the DNA is TGCAGCGTCGACTTGGCCACAGATACGCAGTATTTT.

This chain uses TRBV20-1 with TRBJ2-7; 7 positions match TRBD2. CDR3 length: 11 amino acids. V shed 6 bases, J shed 6 bases, and the junction held 5 bases outside the gene matches. Germline values: CDR1 DFQATT, CDR2 SNEGSKA (reference sequence). The CDR3 loop is CSAGLEREQYF. CDR3 coding DNA: TGCAGTGCCGGACTAGAACGCGAGCAGTACTTC.

The chain couples TRBV29-1 to TRBJ1-1; TRBD1 matches 7 bases. This CDR3 is built from 12 residues. Per germline, CDR1 SQVTM and CDR2 ANQGSEA. With V trimmed by 4 bases and J by 6 bases, 5 bases remained unmatched. This CDR3 is CSVGTQGAEAFF. The CDR3 DNA follows: TGCAGCGTTGGGACTCAGGGGGCTGAAGCTTTCTTT.

The chain recombines TRBV2 with TRBJ2-7; 8 bases align to TRBD1. Trimming took 1 base from V and 7 from J; bases not matched to a gene: 9. CDR3 length equals 15 residues. Germline loops: CDR1 SNHLY, CDR2 FYNNEI. DNA of the CDR3: TGTGCCAGCAGTGAAGGCGGCAGGGGGCGCGTTGAGCAGTACTTC. Translating gives CASSEGGRGRVEQYF.

V and J are TRBV7-2 and TRBJ2-1; 10 nucleotides line up with TRBD2. Unmatched junction bases numbered 2, after V lost 3 bases and J lost 0 bases. This CDR3 has 16 residues. CDR1 and CDR2 from the germline V gene are SGHTA and FQGNSA. The CDR3 nucleotides are TGTGCCAGCAGCTTCGGACTAGCGGTCTCCTACAATGAGCAGTTCTTC. Translated: CASSFGLAVSYNEQFF. Full variable domain (missing parts from reference TRBV7-2 and TRBJ2-1): GAGVSQSPSNKVTEKGKDVELRCDPISGHTALYWYRQSLGQGLEFLIYFQGNSAPDKSGLPSDRFSAERTGGSVSTLTIQRTQQEDSAVYLCASSFGLAVSYNEQFFGPGTRLTVL.

This clonotype was seen a few times. This chain links TRBV27 with TRBJ2-7, with 12 bases fitting TRBD2. CDR3 size: 13 residues. Per germline, CDR1 MNHEY and CDR2 SMNVEV (reference sequence). The J segment lost 7 bases and the V segment lost 6 bases, leaving 4 bases of the junction unmatched. The CDR3 spells CASRLAGGGEQYF. In nucleotides, the CDR3 is TGTGCCAGCAGACTAGCGGGAGGAGGTGAGCAGTACTTC.

This chain links TRBV5-6 with TRBJ2-5, with D tentatively TRBD2 (5 bases). The ends were cut back, 4 bases at V and 10 bases at J, with 20 bases in the middle. CDR1 and CDR2 from the germline V gene are SGHDT and YYEEEE. The CDR3 is made up of 14 amino acids. The CDR3: CASSPTGRGEGQYF. The CDR3 coding sequence is TGTGCCAGCAGCCCCACTGGCCGGGGAGAGGGCCAGTACTTC.

In the case of this clonotype: Germline is not matched at one junction end, which may reflect a read error. The chain combines TRBV3-1 with TRBJ2-7, with D perhaps matching TRBD2 (5 bases). CDR3 length equals 20 residues. Germline assignment: CDR1 LGHDT and CDR2 YNNKEL (reference sequence). CDR3 residues: CACSQDRGFLGSSNTYEQYF. CDR3 sequence (DNA): TGTGCCTGCAGCCAAGATCGAGGCTTTTTAGGGAGTTCCAACACCTACGAGCAGTACTTC.